This paragraph reports one TCR beta chain. These data are taken from a study of control samples from healthy donors and cancer patients. Here immunoSEQ multiplex PCR was the method, and the copy in TCRdb shows in-frame clones only, minus some. This table holds fewer than 200,000 clones, roughly 91% found once. The CDR3 loop spans 13 amino acids. V gave up 2 bases and J gave up 7 bases, with 9 bases separating them. Germline values: CDR1 SNHLY, CDR2 FYNNEI. The sequenced material came from blood. This chain connects TRBV2 to TRBJ1-5; D not certain. The sequence derives from a man aged 18 to 29 in good health. The chain's CDR3 is CASSENPGQPQHF. The CDR3, as DNA: TGTGCCAGCAGTGAAAATCCTGGACAGCCCCAGCATTTT. Using reference TRBV2 and TRBJ1-5 for the parts outside the CDR3, the full variable domain is EPEVTQTPSHQVTQMGQEVILRCVPISNHLYFYWYRQILGQKVEFLVSFYNNEISEKSEIFDDQFSVERPDGSNFTLKIRSTKLEDSAMYFCASSENPGQPQHFGDGTRLSIL.